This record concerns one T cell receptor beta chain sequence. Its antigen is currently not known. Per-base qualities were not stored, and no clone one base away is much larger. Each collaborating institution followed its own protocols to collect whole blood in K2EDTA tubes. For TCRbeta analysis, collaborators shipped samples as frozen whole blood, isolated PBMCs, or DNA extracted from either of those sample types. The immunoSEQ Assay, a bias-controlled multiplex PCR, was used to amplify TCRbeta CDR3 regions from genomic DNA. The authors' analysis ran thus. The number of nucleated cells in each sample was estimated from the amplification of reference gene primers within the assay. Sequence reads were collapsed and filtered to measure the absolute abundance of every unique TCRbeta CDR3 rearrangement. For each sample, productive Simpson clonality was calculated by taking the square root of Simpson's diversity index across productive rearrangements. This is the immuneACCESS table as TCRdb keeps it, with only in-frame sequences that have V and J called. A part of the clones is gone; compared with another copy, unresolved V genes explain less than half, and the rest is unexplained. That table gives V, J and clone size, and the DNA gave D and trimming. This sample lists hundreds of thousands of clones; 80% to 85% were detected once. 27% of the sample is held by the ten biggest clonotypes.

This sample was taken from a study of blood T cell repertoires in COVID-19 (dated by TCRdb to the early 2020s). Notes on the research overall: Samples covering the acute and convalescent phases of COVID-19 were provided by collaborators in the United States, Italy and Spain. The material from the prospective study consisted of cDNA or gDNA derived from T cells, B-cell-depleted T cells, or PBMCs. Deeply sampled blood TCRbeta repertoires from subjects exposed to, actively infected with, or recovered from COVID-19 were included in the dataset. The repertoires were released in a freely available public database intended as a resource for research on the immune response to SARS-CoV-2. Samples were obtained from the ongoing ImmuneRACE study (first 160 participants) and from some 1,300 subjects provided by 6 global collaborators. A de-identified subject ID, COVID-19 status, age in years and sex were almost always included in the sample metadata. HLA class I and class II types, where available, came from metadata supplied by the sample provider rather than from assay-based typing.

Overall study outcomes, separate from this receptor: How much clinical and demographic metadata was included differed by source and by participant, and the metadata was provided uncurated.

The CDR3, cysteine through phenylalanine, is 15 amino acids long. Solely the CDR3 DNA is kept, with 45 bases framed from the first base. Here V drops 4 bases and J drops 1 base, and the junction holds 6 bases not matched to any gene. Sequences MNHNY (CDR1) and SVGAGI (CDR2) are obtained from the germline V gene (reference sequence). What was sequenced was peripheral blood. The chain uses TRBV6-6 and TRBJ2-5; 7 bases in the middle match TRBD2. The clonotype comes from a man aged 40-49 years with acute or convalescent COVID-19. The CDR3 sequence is CASSSHASGQETQYF. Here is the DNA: TGTGCCAGCAGTTCCCACGCTAGCGGCCAAGAGACCCAGTACTTC.